Reported below is one T cell receptor (beta chain). No antigen is known for it. At one end the junction does not follow the germline gene, possibly because of a read error. The sample comes from a study of CD8 T cells in Susac syndrome (dated by TCRdb to about 2019). For the study in its entirety: Among the sequenced Susac syndrome patients, six had clinically active disease and roughly eight were in clinical remission. Susac syndrome patients were therapy-naive, on corticosteroids (some also receiving IVIg), or on IVIg alone at blood withdrawal. The study used repertoire sequencing to test whether antigen drove CD8+ T cell activation and differentiation in Susac syndrome. Clonality of the CD8+ T cell repertoire was compared between around eleven healthy donors, about 14 Susac syndrome patients and 15 multiple sclerosis patients. Overall study results and their limits: Around 15 Susac-specific public clones were identified in the total CD8+ repertoire, and several Susac-specific public clones were identified in the CD8+ TEMRA repertoire. Susac syndrome CD8+ repertoires showed clonal expansion, highest in CD8+ TEMRA cells and greater in clinically active than remitting patients. The number of individuals in the TCR sequencing and HLA analysis was recognized as being relatively small.

RNA was extracted with the RNeasy kit and roughly 0.5 to 1 ug was reverse transcribed using random hexamers. TCR beta CDR3 regions were amplified with the immunoSEQ multiplex PCR assay covering 54 Vbeta and 13 Jbeta segments. Bias from PCR amplification was corrected by using a synthetic template baseline for primer optimization and for computational correction. The published analysis was carried out like this. Only productive sequences were kept, with reads annotated to V, D and J genes according to IMGT and analyzed in immunoSEQ Analyzer. To calculate clonality, Shannon entropy was normalized by log2 of the number of productive unique sequences and then subtracted from one. For each patient and control, public and private clones were evaluated within the 100 most prevalent clones. Clones were defined as Susac-specific when absent from the healthy and MS cohorts, from approximately 1,100 published viral clones and from other ImmuneACCESS disease sequences. In TCRdb, the public reads were trimmed at Q25 with fastp and aligned with MiXCR, with productive beta chains retained. Identical CDR3 proteins give one entry, which carries the most common genes and DNA. None of the V and J calls come from the authors' own analysis; TCRdb made them. In all, the sample holds roughly 100,000 distinct CDR3 sequences, and roughly 94% of those were seen once. Of the sample, about 0.41% is held by the ten largest clones.

The CDR3 runs 13 residues from the cysteine to the phenylalanine. Only the CDR3 region is kept as DNA, spanning 39 bases read in frame from base 1. The germline V gene specifies SNHLY as CDR1 and FYNNEI as CDR2. High-throughput TCR beta sequencing profiled peripheral blood CD8+ and CD4+ T cells from healthy donors, Susac syndrome patients and multiple sclerosis patients. Recently defined diagnostic criteria for definite or probable disease were met by the Susac syndrome patients. CD8+ TEMRA cells were enriched by FACS, while bulk CD8+ and CD4+ T cells were purified by magnetic negative isolation. Blood was collected in EDTA tubes and processed within 24 hours, with PBMCs isolated through density gradient centrifugation. PBMCs intended for TCR sequencing were cryopreserved in liquid nitrogen and thawed later in a water bath at 37 degrees C. A purity of at least 90% was achieved for sorted or isolated CD4+, CD8+ and CD8+ TEMRA cells.

The chain is assembled from TRBV2 and TRBJ1-1, with the D gene call left open. Material for sequencing was CD8+ T cells from PBMCs. The sequence came from a human donor with Susac syndrome. The CDR3 here reads CASREALNTEAFF. The DNA sequence is given as TGTGCCAGCAGGGAAGCCCTGAACACTGAAGCTTTCTTT. Full variable domain (CDR3 extended with the reference TRBV2 and TRBJ1-1 proteins): EPEVTQTPSHQVTQMGQEVILRCVPISNHLYFYWYRQILGQKVEFLVSFYNNEISEKSEIFDDQFSVERPDGSNFTLKIRSTKLEDSAMYFCASREALNTEAFFGQGTRLTVV.